This entry describes one TCR beta chain. Using immunoSEQ multiplex PCR, the repertoire was profiled, and TCRdb retains in-frame clones only, with some absent. Altogether 55,000 to 75,000 clones are present, roughly four fifths being singletons, with the ten largest covering 28%. This CDR3 comprises 15 residues. The germline V gene encodes CDR1 SGHDN and CDR2 FVKESK. V lost 1 base and J lost 7, with 13 bases in between. The entry originates in a study of blood T cell repertoires in COVID-19. The wider study: Sample material is recorded as cDNA or gDNA derived from T cells, B-cell-depleted T cells, or PBMCs.

Sequencing used peripheral blood. The TCR was taken from a man aged 65-85 years with acute or convalescent COVID-19. The rearrangement uses TRBV14 and TRBJ2-2; perhaps TRBD2 as D (5 bases). The CDR3 spells CASSQGRLSNGELFF. The CDR3 nucleotides read TGTGCCAGCAGCCAAGGGAGGCTATCTAACGGGGAGCTGTTTTTT.